This TCR beta chain was found in a study of blood T cells in healthy people across ages. CDR1 is SEHNR and CDR2 is FQNEAQ in the germline V gene (reference sequence). There are 13 residues in the CDR3. The ends were cut back, 8 bases at V and 0 bases at J, with 9 bases in the middle. A second PCR, run for roughly 7 to 11 cycles, used a sample-barcoded 5' primer plus a J-beta primer mix. A single record per CDR3 protein comes from TCRdb applying MiXCR to the 5' RACE reads. The top ten clones hold roughly 15% of a sample with fewer than 800,000 distinct CDR3 sequences, about 30% of them seen once. This clonotype has only a few counts.

The chain links TRBV7-9 to TRBJ2-3; weak D call: TRBD2 (5 bases). Material for sequencing was blood. The sequence derives from a woman of 80 years or more in good health. The CDR3 spells CASGPGSTDTQYF. In nucleotides, the CDR3 is TGTGCCAGCGGTCCGGGAAGCACAGATACGCAGTATTTT.